Listed below are T cell receptor beta chains from one sample, sequenced in a study of Graves' ophthalmopathy and Graves' hyperthyroidism. Using its own MiXCR run on the multiplex PCR reads, TCRdb lists one record per CDR3 protein. Among 600,000 to 650,000 distinct CDR3 sequences listed, about a fifth were seen once. The material sequenced was peripheral blood. These receptors came from a woman aged 18-35 years with stable Graves' hyperthyroidism. Some clones in this sample may be carry-over from other donors' samples. Both conserved end residues are part of each CDR3. Fields, in order: clone size, V gene, J gene, D gene, CDR3 protein, CDR3 DNA. A D gene is named only where the DNA matches it firmly. The listing skips clone size in some rows; elsewhere it reads once, few, many or a size class.

many	TRBV12-3/TRBV12-4	TRBJ1-1	.	CASVSQIEITEAFF	TGTGCCAGCGTCTCGCAGATCGAAATCACTGAAGCTTTCTTT
few	TRBV28	TRBJ2-7	.	CASSSVATPYPEQYF	TGTGCCAGCAGTTCAGTTGCCACCCCCTACCCCGAGCAGTACTTC
many	TRBV29-1	TRBJ1-1	TRBD1	CSVTGTGVLTAFF	TGCAGCGTTACCGGGACAGGGGTATTAACAGCTTTCTTT
.	TRBV27	TRBJ1-1	.	CASRKEGLTEAFF	TGTGCCAGTCGGAAGGAGGGGCTCACTGAAGCTTTCTTT
many	TRBV7-2	TRBJ1-2	TRBD1	CAAPRTGGLANYGYTF	TGTGCCGCTCCGCGGACAGGGGGCTTAGCTAACTATGGCTACACCTTC
few	TRBV6-5	TRBJ2-4	TRBD2	CASSYSGGRAKNIKYF	TGTGCCAGCAGTTACTCGGGGGGGAGAGCCAAAAACATTAAGTACTTC
few	TRBV28	TRBJ2-7	TRBD2	CASSFPGGYNEQYF	TGTGCCAGCAGTTTTCCGGGAGGGTACAACGAGCAGTACTTC
many	TRBV12-3/TRBV12-4	TRBJ2-5	TRBD2	CASSFLSGGTQETQYF	TGTGCCAGCAGTTTTTTATCCGGGGGGACGCAAGAGACCCAGTACTTC
many	TRBV5-1	TRBJ2-4	.	CASTLGQGHVLWHF	TGCGCCAGCACCTTAGGCCAGGGGCACGTACTTTGGCACTTC
many	TRBV20-1	TRBJ2-7	TRBD2	CSAPPASGAAYEQYF	TGCAGTGCCCCTCCAGCTAGCGGGGCTGCCTACGAGCAGTACTTC
many	TRBV3-1	TRBJ1-2	TRBD1	CASSLRGSLGGYTF	TGTGCCAGCAGCCTCAGGGGGTCCCTTGGGGGCTACACCTTC
many	TRBV20-1	TRBJ2-5	.	CSAHVEAGLQETQYF	TGCAGTGCTCACGTAGAGGCGGGGTTACAAGAGACCCAGTACTTC
.	TRBV28	TRBJ2-5	.	CASSWGPLPQETQYF	TGTGCCAGCAGTTGGGGCCCTCTCCCCCAAGAGACCCAGTACTTC
many	TRBV5-1	TRBJ1-1	TRBD1	CASSSFLGDSYEAFF	TGCGCCAGCAGCTCCTTCTTAGGGGACAGCTATGAAGCTTTCTTT
many	TRBV9	TRBJ2-2	TRBD1	CASSKLTGFGSGELFF	TGTGCCAGCAGCAAACTGACAGGGTTTGGGTCCGGGGAGCTGTTTTTT
many	TRBV5-1	TRBJ2-7	TRBD1	CASSFGTGSSYEQYF	TGCGCCAGCAGCTTCGGGACAGGGAGCTCCTACGAGCAGTACTTC
few	TRBV20-1	TRBJ2-5	.	CSGVDKETQYF	TGCAGTGGGGTCGACAAAGAGACCCAGTACTTC
few	TRBV14	TRBJ2-7	.	CASSQLHGYYEQYF	TGTGCCAGCAGCCAACTTCACGGCTACTACGAGCAGTACTTC
many	TRBV6-1	TRBJ1-5	.	CASSAETNQPQHF	TGTGCCAGCAGTGCTGAGACTAATCAGCCCCAGCATTTT
.	TRBV3-1	TRBJ2-5	TRBD1	CASSPGQAPGETQYF	TGTGCCAGCAGCCCCGGACAGGCCCCTGGTGAGACCCAGTACTTC
many	TRBV6-2/TRBV6-3	TRBJ1-5	.	CASSYWSGTNQPQHF	TGTGCCAGCAGTTATTGGTCAGGGACAAATCAGCCCCAGCATTTT
.	TRBV28	TRBJ2-2	TRBD1	CASSSPPGTGITGELFF	TGTGCCAGCAGTTCCCCACCCGGGACAGGGATCACCGGGGAGCTGTTTTTT
many	TRBV6-1	TRBJ2-7	TRBD1	CASSGGQGRHEQYF	TGTGCCAGCAGTGGAGGACAGGGGCGCCACGAGCAGTACTTC
many	TRBV5-1	TRBJ1-1	TRBD1	CASSLTPGQGMNTEAFF	TGCGCCAGCAGCTTGACTCCGGGACAGGGAATGAACACTGAAGCTTTCTTT
.	TRBV19	TRBJ2-7	.	CASSDRPLPSYEQYF	TGTGCCAGTAGTGACAGGCCGTTACCATCCTACGAGCAGTACTTC
many	TRBV20-1	TRBJ2-7	TRBD2	CSARVLAGGTIYEQYF	TGCAGTGCTAGGGTATTAGCGGGGGGCACAATCTACGAGCAGTACTTC
few	TRBV20-1	TRBJ1-1	TRBD1	CSARTGGGIGEAFF	TGCAGTGCTAGAACAGGGGGCGGCATCGGGGAAGCTTTCTTT
.	TRBV27	TRBJ2-7	.	CASSWQGLSEQYF	TGTGCCAGCAGCTGGCAGGGTTTGAGCGAGCAGTACTTC